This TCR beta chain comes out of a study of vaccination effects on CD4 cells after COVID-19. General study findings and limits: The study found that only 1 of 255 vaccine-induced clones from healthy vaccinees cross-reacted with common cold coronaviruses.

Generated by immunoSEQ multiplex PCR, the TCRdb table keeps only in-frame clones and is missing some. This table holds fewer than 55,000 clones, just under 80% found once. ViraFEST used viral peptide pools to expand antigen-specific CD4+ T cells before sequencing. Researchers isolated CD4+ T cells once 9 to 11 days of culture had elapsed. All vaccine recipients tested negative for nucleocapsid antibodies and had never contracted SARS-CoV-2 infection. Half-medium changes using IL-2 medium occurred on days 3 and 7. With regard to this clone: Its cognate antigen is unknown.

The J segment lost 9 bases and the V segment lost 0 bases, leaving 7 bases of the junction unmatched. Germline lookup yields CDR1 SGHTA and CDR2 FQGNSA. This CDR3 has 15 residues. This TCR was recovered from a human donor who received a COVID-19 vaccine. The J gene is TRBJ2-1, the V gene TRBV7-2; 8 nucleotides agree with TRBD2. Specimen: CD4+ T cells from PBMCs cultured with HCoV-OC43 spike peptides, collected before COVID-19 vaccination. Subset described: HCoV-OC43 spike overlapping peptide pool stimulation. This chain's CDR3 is CASSLAAGTRGEQFF. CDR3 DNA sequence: TGTGCCAGCAGCTTAGCGGCCGGGACTAGGGGTGAGCAGTTCTTC.